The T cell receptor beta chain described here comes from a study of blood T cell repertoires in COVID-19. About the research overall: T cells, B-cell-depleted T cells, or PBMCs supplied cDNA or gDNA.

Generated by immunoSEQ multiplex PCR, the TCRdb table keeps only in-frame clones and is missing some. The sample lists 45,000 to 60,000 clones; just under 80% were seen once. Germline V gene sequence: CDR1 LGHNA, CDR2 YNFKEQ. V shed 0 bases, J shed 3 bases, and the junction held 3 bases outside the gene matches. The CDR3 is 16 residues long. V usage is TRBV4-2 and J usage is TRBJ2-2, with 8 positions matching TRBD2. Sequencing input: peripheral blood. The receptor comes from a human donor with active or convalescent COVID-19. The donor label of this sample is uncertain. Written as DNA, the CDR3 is TGTGCCAGCAGCCAAGATCTGCGGGGGGACACCGGGGAGCTGTTTTTT. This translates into CASSQDLRGDTGELFF.